The table lists the clone carrying this TCR beta chain with a few counts. The antigen is not known. V dropped 3 bases and J dropped 0 bases, with 21 bases sitting between them. The CDR3 has 20 residues. From germline, CDR1 is MGHRA and CDR2 YSYEKL. One entry per CDR3 protein results from TCRdb running MiXCR on the 5' RACE reads. The sample lists about 46,000 distinct CDR3 sequences, 28% seen once, with approximately 2% in the top ten. Findings and limits, study-wide: Whole repertoires were not studied in the larger cohort, only one V-J beta rearrangement. Greatest tumor Treg TCR overlap was with tumor naive CD4+ cells.

Naive CD4+ T cells were purified with Tregs depleted by CD25. This TCR derives from a female donor with breast cancer. The gene calls are TRBV4-1 and TRBJ2-6, with a tentative D call TRBD2 (6 bases). The sample consisted of naive CD4+ T cells sorted from blood. Subset of the sample: naive CD4+ T cells, CD4+CD45RA+CD25-. CDR3 in amino acids: CASSQFPRDVKYSGANVLTF. The DNA of the CDR3 is TGCGCCAGCAGCCAGTTCCCGCGGGATGTGAAGTACTCTGGGGCCAACGTCCTGACTTTC.